This T cell receptor (beta chain) originates from a study of cytomegalovirus exposure and HLA in healthy donors. Study-level findings and limits: Cytomegalovirus association was assigned to under 200 TCR beta chains. Reports indicated that the classifier achieved high specificity and sensitivity in diagnosing cytomegalovirus status. Later work found that TCR association rates differed between HLA loci; DRB1 had the most and HLA-C the fewest.

13 Jbeta primers and 60 Vbeta primers were used for the PCR. The method was immunoSEQ multiplex PCR; TCRdb's version includes in-frame clones alone and lacks a portion of them. Its table records roughly 220,000 clones. V gave up 2 bases and J gave up 4 bases; unmatched junction bases: 13. The CDR3 is 17 amino acids. Germline V gene data show CDR1 as SGDLS and CDR2 as YYNGEE. On this clone itself: Its antigen is unidentified.

Source material: PBMCs. The gene calls are TRBV9 and TRBJ1-2; 8 bases agree with TRBD1. The sequence was collected from a girl aged 2-10 years in good health and CMV-seropositive. The CDR3 sequence is CASSVGTGLDPGYGYTF. CDR3 in DNA: TGTGCCAGCAGCGTGGGGACAGGACTCGATCCCGGCTATGGCTACACCTTC.